This T cell receptor beta chain appears in the sequencing data of a study of cytomegalovirus exposure and HLA in healthy donors. General observations from the study: For most TCR sequences rarity was the rule, although some public TCRs occurred in many donors. Investigators reported 150 to 200 TCR beta chains as tied to cytomegalovirus.

The donors were in the roughly 110-subject validation cohort, distinct from the approximately 610-subject first cohort. Measured with immunoSEQ multiplex PCR; TCRdb has only the in-frame clones, and not every one. Here the sample spans under 65,000 clones, 85% to 95% being singletons. After removal of 6 bases from V and 7 bases from J, the junction contained 2 bases not matched to a gene. This CDR3 spans 12 amino acids. The germline V gene encodes CDR1 MNHNY and CDR2 SVGAGI (reference sequence). Notes on this clone: Its antigen is currently unknown.

This TCR was sampled from a woman aged 18-30 years in good health and CMV-seropositive. Sample: PBMCs. V and J are TRBV6-6 and TRBJ2-1; 8 nucleotides align to TRBD1. The CDR3 coding sequence is TGTGCCAGCAGCCACAGGGGGAATGAGCAGTTCTTC. It encodes CASSHRGNEQFF.